These 32 T cell receptor beta chains were all obtained from the same sample, sequenced in a study of cytomegalovirus exposure and HLA in healthy donors. Primers included in the PCR were 60 Vbeta and 13 Jbeta primers. Produced via immunoSEQ multiplex PCR; TCRdb's table is partial and in-frame only. The profile shows approximately 120,000 clones, around 80% of them singletons. Input material: PBMCs. Every receptor here comes from a female donor in good health and CMV-seronegative.

This rearrangement joins TRBV7-3 to TRBJ2-1, with 13 bases identical to TRBD2. The V gene's germline CDR1 is SGHTA and CDR2 FQGTGA. The CDR3 extends over 17 amino acids. Trimming removed 5 bases from V and 7 bases from J; junction bases left unmatched: 11. CDR3 loop: CASSAIPGLAGRNEQFF. CDR3 nucleotide sequence: TGTGCCAGCAGCGCCATACCGGGACTAGCGGGGAGGAATGAGCAGTTCTTC.

CDR3 in amino acids: CASSHRDSPSNQPQHF. The CDR3 DNA is TGCGCCAGCAGCCATCGGGACAGCCCAAGCAATCAGCCCCAGCATTTT. The V and J genes are TRBV4-1 and TRBJ1-5; TRBD1 matches at 7 bases. In germline, CDR1 is MGHRA, CDR2 YSYEKL. J was trimmed by 1 base and V by 3 bases; bases with no gene match: 6. The CDR3 covers 16 residues.

V usage is TRBV6-1 and J usage is TRBJ1-1; D not resolved. The CDR3 totals 14 residues. CDR1 MNHNS and CDR2 SASEGT come from the germline V gene. Trimming pared 7 bases from V and 0 bases from J, leaving 12 bases between. The CDR3 is CASTWAAMNTEAFF. The CDR3 nucleotides read TGTGCCAGCACGTGGGCAGCCATGAACACTGAAGCTTTCTTT.

V gene TRBV5-1 combines with J gene TRBJ1-5, with TRBD1 as a possible D gene (5 bases). The CDR3 is 18 amino acids. The V gene lost 4 bases and the J gene lost 6 bases, with 26 bases spanning the gap. CDR1 is SGHRS and CDR2 is YFSETQ in the germline V gene. The CDR3 sequence is CASSPGGNSVSGSQPQHF. CDR3 DNA: TGCGCCAGCAGCCCCGGGGGGAATTCGGTCTCTGGCTCTCAGCCCCAGCATTTT.

J is TRBJ2-1 and V is TRBV5-1, with 10 bases that match TRBD2. Per the germline V gene, CDR1 is SGHRS and CDR2 is YFSETQ. This CDR3 is 21 amino acids long. V gave up 3 bases and J gave up 0 bases; unmatched junction bases: 18. The CDR3 loop reads CASSSLGAGGPGVSSYNEQFF. The CDR3 DNA follows: TGCGCCAGCAGCTCCCTGGGAGCGGGGGGGCCGGGGGTAAGCTCCTACAATGAGCAGTTCTTC.

The chain uses TRBV28 and TRBJ2-7; 8 bases are shared with TRBD1. Germline CDR1 is MDHEN and CDR2 is SYDVKM. CDR3 size: 14 residues. J was trimmed by 3 bases and V by 7 bases; bases with no gene match: 8. The chain's CDR3 is CASTQTGGRYEQYF. CDR3 nucleotide sequence: TGTGCCAGCACTCAAACAGGGGGTCGCTACGAGCAGTACTTC.

Comment on this clone: One end of the junction varies from germline; a read error may be responsible. This chain joins TRBV7-9 and TRBJ2-1; 12 nucleotides align to TRBD2. In germline, CDR1 is SEHNR, CDR2 FQNEAQ (reference sequence). The length of the CDR3 is 13 residues. CDR3 coding DNA: TGTTCCAGCTCGACTAGCGGGAGAGCTGAGCAGTTCTTC. This sequence encodes CSSSTSGRAEQFF.

V usage is TRBV9 and J usage is TRBJ2-5; D perhaps matches TRBD2 (6 bases). Trimming took 3 bases from V and 9 from J, leaving 15 bases between them. This CDR3 comprises 13 residues. The germline V gene has CDR1 SGDLS and CDR2 YYNGEE. The CDR3 sequence: CASSGGTPGAQYF. The DNA of the CDR3 is TGTGCCAGCAGCGGTGGAACCCCGGGGGCCCAGTACTTC. The full variable domain, completed using reference TRBV9 and TRBJ2-5, is DSGVTQTPKHLITATGQRVTLRCSPRSGDLSVYWYQQSLDQGLQFLIQYYNGEERAKGNILERFSAQQFPDLHSELNLSSLELGDSALYFCASSGGTPGAQYFGPGTRLLVL.

The chain recombines TRBV7-7 with TRBJ2-5; 13 bases match TRBD2. The CDR3 runs to 15 residues. Looked up from germline, CDR1 is SSHAT and CDR2 is FNYEAQ (reference sequence). J lost 6 bases, V lost 5 bases, and 6 bases had no gene match. CDR3 nucleotide sequence: TGTGCCAGCAGCCCCGGGACTAGCGGGATTCAGACCCAGTACTTC. Its translation: CASSPGTSGIQTQYF. Based on the CDR3 plus reference TRBV7-7 and TRBJ2-5, the full variable domain is GAGVSQSPRYKVTKRGQDVTLRCDPISSHATLYWYQQALGQGPEFLTYFNYEAQPDKSGLPSDRFSAERPEGSISTLTIQRTEQRDSAMYRCASSPGTSGIQTQYFGPGTRLLVL.

The chain combines TRBV19 with TRBJ2-3, with TRBD1 matching 8 bases. Germline values: CDR1 LNHDA, CDR2 SQIVND (reference sequence). The CDR3 runs 13 residues. The junction had 3 bases not matched to a gene; V was cut back by 6 bases and J by 4 bases. The CDR3 DNA follows: TGTGCCAGTAGACAGGGGGGCGCAGATACGCAGTATTTT. This translates into CASRQGGADTQYF.

This chain connects TRBV7-2 to TRBJ1-5; 10 nucleotides match TRBD1. There are 16 residues in the CDR3. With V trimmed by 5 bases and J by 3 bases, 7 bases remained unmatched. Germline lookup yields CDR1 SGHTA and CDR2 FQGNSA. Here the CDR3 reads CASSRRDRGANQPQHF. The DNA of the CDR3 is TGTGCCAGCAGCCGTCGGGACAGGGGTGCCAATCAGCCCCAGCATTTT.

The CDR3 sequence is CASSWTSGASYEQYF. The CDR3 DNA reads as TGTGCCAGCAGTTGGACTAGCGGGGCCTCCTACGAGCAGTACTTC. The chain has TRBV7-9 and TRBJ2-7; TRBD2 agrees at 12 bases. The germline CDR1 and CDR2 sequences are SEHNR and FQNEAQ (reference sequence). V gave up 6 bases and J gave up 0 bases; unmatched junction bases: 3. The CDR3 spans 15 residues. The full variable domain, with the rest looked up from reference TRBV7-9 and TRBJ2-7, is DTGVSQNPRHKITKRGQNVTFRCDPISEHNRLYWYRQTLGQGPEFLTYFQNEAQLEKSRLLSDRFSAERPKGSFSTLEIQRTEQGDSAMYLCASSWTSGASYEQYFGPGTRLTVT.

This clone was found a few times. The chain couples TRBV7-3 to TRBJ2-1, with 12 bases lining up with TRBD2. The CDR3 contains 13 residues. The trim removed 4 bases at V and 10 bases at J, leaving 2 bases unmatched. Looked up from germline, CDR1 is SGHTA and CDR2 is FQGTGA. The CDR3 loop is CASSSSGRAEQFF. The CDR3 coding sequence is TGTGCCAGCAGCTCTAGCGGGAGGGCCGAGCAGTTCTTC. Full variable domain (outside the CDR3, taken from reference TRBV7-3 and TRBJ2-1): GAGVSQTPSNKVTEKGKYVELRCDPISGHTALYWYRQSLGQGPEFLIYFQGTGAADDSGLPNDRFFAVRPEGSVSTLKIQRTERGDSAVYLCASSSSGRAEQFFGPGTRLTVL.

The V call is TRBV18, the J call TRBJ1-2, with D perhaps matching TRBD1 (5 bases). Germline V gives CDR1 KGHSH, CDR2 LQKENI. V lost 6 bases and J 1 base, leaving 9 bases between the germline ends. This CDR3 is built from 13 residues. The CDR3 here is CASSVDSNYGYTF. The CDR3 DNA reads as TGTGCCAGCTCCGTCGACAGTAACTATGGCTACACCTTC.

The rearrangement joins TRBV6-6 to TRBJ2-7, with TRBD1 matching 9 bases. Germline CDR1 reads MNHNY; CDR2 reads SVGAGI (reference sequence). With 0 bases clipped from V and 3 bases from J, the junction kept 3 bases outside the gene matches. This CDR3 is built from 15 residues. CDR3 residues: CASSYSGQGVYEQYF. In nucleotides, the CDR3 is TGTGCCAGCAGTTACTCGGGACAGGGCGTCTACGAGCAGTACTTC.

The gene calls are TRBV6-6 and TRBJ1-4; the D is unclear. Trimming took 2 bases from V and 7 from J, leaving 11 bases between them. This CDR3 comprises 14 residues. Looked up from germline, CDR1 is MNHNY and CDR2 is SVGAGI (reference sequence). CDR3 in amino acids: CASSYPKISEKLFF. As DNA, the CDR3 is TGTGCCAGCAGTTACCCGAAGATTAGTGAAAAACTGTTTTTT.

The chain carries TRBV7-9 and TRBJ2-3, with 7 bases lining up with TRBD2. Germline CDR1 and CDR2: SEHNR and FQNEAQ (reference sequence). J gave up 2 bases and V 5 bases, and 7 bases lay outside the gene matches. The CDR3 spans 15 residues. The CDR3: CASSVLAGHTDTQYF. CDR3 nucleotides: TGTGCCAGCAGCGTATTAGCGGGCCACACAGATACGCAGTATTTT.

Worth noting for this clone: The junction shows a germline mismatch at one end, possibly a read error. The V call is TRBV7-9, the J call TRBJ2-7, with 8 bases identical to TRBD1. The CDR3 runs 16 residues. Per germline, CDR1 SEHNR and CDR2 FQNEAQ (reference sequence). This chain's CDR3 is CSSSSPLTGASREQYF. The CDR3 region has the DNA TGTTCCAGCAGCTCCCCTTTGACAGGGGCTTCGCGTGAGCAGTACTTC. Drawing the rest from reference TRBV7-9 and TRBJ2-7, the complete variable domain is DTGVSQNPRHKITKRGQNVTFRCDPISEHNRLYWYRQTLGQGPEFLTYFQNEAQLEKSRLLSDRFSAERPKGSFSTLEIQRTEQGDSAMYLCSSSSPLTGASREQYFGPGTRLTVT.

J is TRBJ1-3 and V is TRBV10-3, with D possibly being TRBD1 (6 bases). Germline CDR1 is ENHRY and CDR2 is SYGVKD. The CDR3 totals 15 residues. V was pared by 0 bases and J by 4 bases, with 10 bases between. The CDR3 coding sequence is TGTGCCATCAGTGAGTCGGGGACATGGGGAAACACCATATATTTT. It codes for CAISESGTWGNTIYF.

CDR3 in DNA: TGCGCCAGCAGCTTGGCGGGGGAGAAGACCCAGTACTTC. Its translation is CASSLAGEKTQYF. V is TRBV5-1 and J is TRBJ2-5; the D gene is possibly TRBD2 (6 bases). The CDR3 runs to 13 residues. Germline CDR1 is SGHRS and CDR2 is YFSETQ. V was cut by 0 bases and J by 6 bases, with 9 bases left in between.

The J gene is TRBJ2-1, the V gene TRBV14, with 7 bases fitting TRBD2. CDR1 SGHDN and CDR2 FVKESK come from the germline V gene. The junction had 5 bases not matched to a gene; V was cut back by 2 bases and J by 4 bases. This CDR3 comprises 15 residues. The CDR3, as DNA: TGTGCCAGCAGCCAATGGACTAGGGAATACAATGAGCAGTTCTTC. It encodes CASSQWTREYNEQFF.

The genes are TRBV14 and TRBJ2-3, with TRBD2 identical over 10 bases. CDR1 SGHDN and CDR2 FVKESK come from the germline V gene. The CDR3 has 17 residues. The V gene end was trimmed by 5 bases and the J gene end by 6 bases; junction bases not matched to a gene: 14. CDR3: CASSFAGTSVLGDTQYF. The CDR3 DNA is TGTGCCAGCAGCTTTGCCGGGACTAGCGTACTGGGGGATACGCAGTATTTT. The variable domain in full, with the rest retrieved from reference TRBV14 and TRBJ2-3, is EAGVTQFPSHSVIEKGQTVTLRCDPISGHDNLYWYRRVMGKEIKFLLHFVKESKQDESGMPNNRFLAERTGGTYSTLKVQPAELEDSGVYFCASSFAGTSVLGDTQYFGPGTRLTVL.

This clone was recorded a few times. This rearrangement joins TRBV6-5 to TRBJ2-1; perhaps TRBD2 as D (5 bases). Germline V gene data show CDR1 as MNHEY and CDR2 as SVGAGI. This CDR3 has 15 amino acids. V lost 5 bases and J 1 base, leaving 12 bases between the germline ends. The CDR3 reads CASSPDPGSYNEQFF. Here the CDR3 DNA reads TGTGCCAGCAGTCCCGACCCGGGGTCCTACAATGAGCAGTTCTTC.

The rearrangement uses TRBV28 and TRBJ2-7; 11 bases fit TRBD2. CDR3 length: 15 residues. CDR1 and CDR2 (germline): MDHEN, SYDVKM. The J segment lost 1 base and the V segment lost 5 bases, leaving 4 bases of the junction unmatched. The CDR3 region has the DNA TGTGCCAGCAGTCCGGGACTAGCGGCATCCTACGAGCAGTACTTC. This translates into CASSPGLAASYEQYF.

The chain is built from TRBV2 and TRBJ2-5; perhaps TRBD1 as D (5 bases). Trimming stripped 6 bases from V and 6 bases from J, with 11 bases between. The CDR3 length is 12 residues. The germline gives CDR1 SNHLY, CDR2 FYNNEI. CDR3 in amino acids: CASSQGQQTQYF. The CDR3 DNA reads TGTGCCAGCAGCCAGGGTCAGCAGACCCAGTACTTC.

This clone appeared once. This chain uses TRBV29-1 with TRBJ1-1; D might be TRBD1 (6 bases). The CDR3 runs 14 residues. The V end was cut by 7 bases, the J end by 1 base, with 16 bases between. Looked up from germline, CDR1 is SQVTM and CDR2 is ANQGSEA. Here the CDR3 reads CSALGGTANTEAFF. The CDR3 nucleotides read TGCAGCGCCCTAGGGGGTACAGCGAACACTGAAGCTTTCTTT. The whole variable domain, filled in from reference TRBV29-1 and TRBJ1-1, reads SAVISQKPSRDICQRGTSLTIQCQVDSQVTMMFWYRQQPGQSLTLIATANQGSEATYESGFVIDKFPISRPNLTFSTLTVSNMSPEDSSIYLCSALGGTANTEAFFGQGTRLTVV.

The chain uses TRBV11-2 and TRBJ2-1, with TRBD2 identical over 9 bases. Per germline, CDR1 SGHAT and CDR2 FQNNGV. V lost 4 bases and J lost 7; bases outside the gene matches: 14. The CDR3 runs 17 residues. The DNA of the CDR3 is TGTGCCAGCAGCTCTTTAGGTGCTAGCGGGACGGGGAATGAGCAGTTCTTC. Protein sequence: CASSSLGASGTGNEQFF.

The chain carries TRBV2 and TRBJ2-5; the D is unclear. Germline CDR1 reads SNHLY; CDR2 reads FYNNEI. CDR3 length: 10 amino acids. The CDR3: CATEEETQYF. The CDR3 DNA is TGTGCAACCGAGGAGGAGACCCAGTACTTC.

The V gene is TRBV7-9, the J gene TRBJ2-5; D gene ambiguous. The CDR3 runs to 11 residues. Germline V gene data show CDR1 as SEHNR and CDR2 as FQNEAQ (reference sequence). The V gene lost 3 bases and the J gene lost 5 bases, with 4 bases spanning the gap. Written as DNA, the CDR3 is TGTGCCAGCAGCTTCGGGGAGACCCAGTACTTC. Translated, it gives CASSFGETQYF.

This clone was detected only a few times. Other DNA sequences in the sample encode the same CDR3. The gene calls are TRBV7-2 and TRBJ1-5; 7 nucleotides align to TRBD1. The length of the CDR3 is 15 residues. With 1 base clipped from V and 1 base from J, the junction kept 1 base outside the gene matches. The germline gives CDR1 SGHTA, CDR2 FQGNSA. The DNA of the CDR3 is TGTGCCAGCAGCTTAGTACAGGGGAGCAATCAGCCCCAGCATTTT. Its protein product is CASSLVQGSNQPQHF.

The chain joins TRBV2 to TRBJ2-4, with 7 bases identical to TRBD2. V shed 8 bases and J 1 base; nucleotides not matched to a gene: 8. This CDR3 is built from 15 residues. The germline CDR1 and CDR2 sequences are SNHLY and FYNNEI. This CDR3 reads CASCSGGDAKNIQYF. The CDR3 nucleotides read TGTGCCAGCTGTTCGGGGGGAGATGCCAAAAACATTCAGTACTTC.

V gene TRBV4-1 combines with J gene TRBJ1-4; D is possibly TRBD1 (6 bases). CDR3 length equals 14 residues. V was shortened by 4 bases and J by 15 bases, with 21 bases between the two germline ends. The germline gives CDR1 MGHRA, CDR2 YSYEKL. The CDR3 DNA reads TGCGCCAGCAGCCCCCCCTCGAGGGGGGGAAGCGTGTTTTTT. It yields the protein CASSPPSRGGSVFF.